Presented here are 27 T cell receptor beta chains from one specimen sequenced in a study of graft-versus-host responses after intestinal transplantation. Libraries were prepared by immunoSEQ multiplex PCR; TCRdb keeps only in-frame clonotypes and omits some of them. The sample consists of tens of thousands of clones, around 90% of them appearing once. These TCRs' antigens remain unknown. The input for sequencing was unstimulated CD8+ T cells sorted from spleen or lymph node cells, taken before intestinal transplant. The source is a human donor who received an intestinal transplant.

The CDR3 DNA sequence: TGCAGCGTCCAGGCCTTGTCTGGAAACACCATATATTTT. Translating it yields CSVQALSGNTIYF. The chain has TRBV29-1 and TRBJ1-3; no reliable D call. Between the trimmed V and J ends, which lost 6 bases and 1 base, there was a span of 10 bases. This CDR3 has 13 amino acids. Germline V gene lookup returns CDR1 SQVTM and CDR2 ANQGSEA.

About this clone: One end of the junction fails to match germline, which may point to a read error. The chain has TRBV27 and TRBJ2-7, with D perhaps matching TRBD2 (5 bases). Germline lookup yields CDR1 MNHEY and CDR2 SMNVEV (reference sequence). The CDR3 sequence is 13 residues long. The CDR3 DNA follows: TGTGCCGGCAGTCCGCGAGGGACCTACGAGCAGTACTTC. It is translated as CAGSPRGTYEQYF.

The chain has TRBV4-3 and TRBJ2-1, with D uncertain. From germline, CDR1 is LGHNA and CDR2 YSLEER. The ends were cut back, 2 bases at V and 3 bases at J, with 14 bases in the middle. This CDR3 has 16 amino acids. The CDR3, as DNA: TGCGCCAGCAGCCAAAGTAGCAACGGTATCTACAATGAGCAGTTCTTC. The encoded protein is CASSQSSNGIYNEQFF.

V is TRBV9 and J is TRBJ2-3; D possibly corresponds to TRBD1 (6 bases). Trimming stripped 2 bases from V and 2 bases from J, with 15 bases between. Germline loops: CDR1 SGDLS, CDR2 YYNGEE. This CDR3 has 16 amino acids. In DNA form, the CDR3 reads TGTGCCAGCAGCGTTAACTGGCAGGGGAACACAGATACGCAGTATTTT. It encodes CASSVNWQGNTDTQYF.

The rearrangement uses TRBV5-1 and TRBJ2-3; 7 nucleotides agree with TRBD1. V shed 4 bases and J 0 bases; nucleotides not matched to a gene: 2. Germline-derived CDR1 and CDR2 are SGHRS and YFSETQ. This CDR3 contains 14 residues. The CDR3 bases are TGCGCCAGCAGCGAGGGGGCGAGCACAGATACGCAGTATTTT. It encodes CASSEGASTDTQYF. Together with reference TRBV5-1 and TRBJ2-3, the CDR3 gives the full variable domain: KAGVTQTPRYLIKTRGQQVTLSCSPISGHRSVSWYQQTPGQGLQFLFEYFSETQRNKGNFPGRFSGRQFSNSRSEMNVSTLELGDSALYLCASSEGASTDTQYFGPGTRLTVL.

The chain recombines TRBV6-1 with TRBJ1-1; no firm D call. Trimming shortened V by 4 bases and J by 5 bases, and 17 bases separated the two germline ends. Germline V gene lookup returns CDR1 MNHNS and CDR2 SASEGT. The CDR3 is made up of 15 amino acids. As DNA, the CDR3 is TGTGCCAGCAGTGGCAGCGCAACCGGAGGGACTGAAGCTTTCTTT. It codes for CASSGSATGGTEAFF.

The rearrangement links TRBV4-1 to TRBJ1-2, with 9 bases matching TRBD1. The germline gives CDR1 MGHRA, CDR2 YSYEKL. V shed 2 bases and J 4 bases; nucleotides not matched to a gene: 11. The CDR3 has 17 residues. Here the CDR3 reads CASSQTRMGQGAYGYTF. CDR3 sequence (DNA): TGCGCCAGCAGCCAAACCCGAATGGGACAGGGTGCCTATGGCTACACCTTC.

V gene TRBV28 combines with J gene TRBJ2-3, with 11 bases that match TRBD1. Germline CDR1 is MDHEN and CDR2 is SYDVKM. V trimming: 5 bases; J trimming: 3 bases; junction bases outside the gene matches: 7. The CDR3 spans 16 residues. The CDR3: CASSMGQGGHTDTQYF. The CDR3 coding sequence is TGTGCCAGCAGTATGGGACAGGGGGGGCATACAGATACGCAGTATTTT.

The gene calls are TRBV10-3 and TRBJ1-5; D is unresolved. CDR3 size: 13 residues. Looked up from germline, CDR1 is ENHRY and CDR2 is SYGVKD. V was clipped by 3 bases and J by 5 bases, with 8 bases between them. The CDR3 loop is CAISDRLDQPQHF. The CDR3 region has the DNA TGTGCCATCAGTGACAGGCTCGATCAGCCCCAGCATTTT.

The rearrangement uses TRBV5-5 and TRBJ2-2, with D possibly TRBD1 on 5 matching bases. The CDR3 is 14 amino acids. V was shortened by 7 bases and J by 0 bases, with 10 bases between the two germline ends. CDR1 is SGHKS, CDR2 YYEKEE, per germline (reference sequence). The CDR3 protein is CASATTANTGELFF. Written as DNA, the CDR3 is TGTGCCAGCGCCACGACAGCGAACACCGGGGAGCTGTTTTTT.

CDR3: CASSLVGRHKNIQYF. The CDR3 nucleotides read TGCGCCAGCAGCTTGGTCGGGAGGCACAAAAACATTCAGTACTTC. The rearrangement joins TRBV5-1 to TRBJ2-4; 7 bases align to TRBD2. The CDR3 loop spans 15 amino acids. V trimming: 0 bases; J trimming: 3 bases; junction bases outside the gene matches: 3. Per germline, CDR1 SGHRS and CDR2 YFSETQ.

This chain joins TRBV7-9 and TRBJ2-2; a possible D gene is TRBD1 (6 bases). The CDR3 consists of 17 residues. Germline V gene sequence: CDR1 SEHNR, CDR2 FQNEAQ (reference sequence). V lost 3 bases and J lost 2, with 16 bases in between. The chain's CDR3 is CASSFDMRGTNTGELFF. The CDR3 nucleotides read TGTGCCAGCAGCTTTGACATGAGGGGGACCAACACCGGGGAGCTGTTTTTT.

This clone has only one observation. This sequence joins TRBV9 and TRBJ2-1; D is possibly TRBD2 (6 bases). The V end lost 0 bases, the J end lost 10 bases, and 14 bases lay between the germline ends. The CDR3 consists of 14 residues. Germline loops: CDR1 SGDLS, CDR2 YYNGEE. The CDR3 here is CASSVGGGAGEQFF. Here the CDR3 DNA reads TGTGCCAGCAGCGTAGGTGGAGGGGCTGGGGAGCAGTTCTTC.

The V and J genes are TRBV13 and TRBJ2-7; 7 bases are a match to TRBD2. The length of the CDR3 is 12 residues. Trimming took 2 bases from V and 7 from J; bases not matched to a gene: 2. Germline CDR1 and CDR2: PRHDT and FYEKMQ (reference sequence). CDR3: CASSLLGGEQYF. The CDR3 DNA is TGTGCCAGCAGCTTATTGGGAGGGGAGCAGTACTTC. Drawing the rest from reference TRBV13 and TRBJ2-7, the complete variable domain is AAGVIQSPRHLIKEKRETATLKCYPIPRHDTVYWYQQGPGQDPQFLISFYEKMQSDKGSIPDRFSAQQFSDYHSELNMSSLELGDSALYFCASSLLGGEQYFGPGTRLTVT.

This clone has a single count. The chain has TRBV28 and TRBJ2-1, with a weak D call TRBD1 (5 bases). The CDR3 loop spans 13 amino acids. Between the trimmed V and J ends, which lost 2 bases and 7 bases, there was a span of 9 bases. Germline V gene sequence: CDR1 MDHEN, CDR2 SYDVKM. Here the CDR3 reads CASSLVGRNEQFF. DNA of the CDR3: TGTGCCAGCAGTTTAGTGGGGCGAAATGAGCAGTTCTTC.

The V call is TRBV30, the J call TRBJ2-1; 8 nucleotides match TRBD2. V shed 4 bases, J shed 0 bases, and the junction held 5 bases outside the gene matches. The CDR3 has 15 amino acids. Germline assignment: CDR1 GTSNPN and CDR2 SVGIG (reference sequence). The CDR3 bases are TGTGCCTGGACGGGCGGGGGGAGCTCCTACAATGAGCAGTTCTTC. Translating it yields CAWTGGGSSYNEQFF.

The V and J genes are TRBV6-5 and TRBJ1-2; D is undetermined. V lost 4 bases and J lost 8, with 17 bases in between. The CDR3 has 14 residues. Germline CDR1 is MNHEY and CDR2 is SVGAGI. CDR3 in DNA: TGTGCCAGCAGTTTGGACGGGGAGGGCGAGGGCTACACCTTC. This translates into CASSLDGEGEGYTF.

DNA of the CDR3: TGTGCCACCAGCGTAGGACTAGCGGGTCGGGAGACCCAGTACTTC. It codes for CATSVGLAGRETQYF. The chain employs TRBV15 and TRBJ2-5; 11 bases match TRBD2. Germline V CDR1 and CDR2: LNHNV, YYDKDF (reference sequence). The CDR3 has 15 residues. The trim removed 5 bases at V and 5 bases at J, leaving 7 bases unmatched.

V gene TRBV28 combines with J gene TRBJ1-1; the D gene is possibly TRBD1 (5 bases). Germline V gene sequence: CDR1 MDHEN, CDR2 SYDVKM. This CDR3 has 11 residues. The V gene lost 8 bases and the J gene lost 4 bases, with 8 bases spanning the gap. The CDR3 DNA reads TGTGCCAGCGGGAGGGGCACTGAAGCTTTCTTT. It translates to CASGRGTEAFF.

V and J are TRBV5-6 and TRBJ2-5; 8 nucleotides agree with TRBD2. The J call is in doubt because the DNA end fits TRBJ2-7 better. The CDR3 is 16 residues long. Germline V gene sequence: CDR1 SGHDT, CDR2 YYEEEE. The CDR3 DNA reads TGTGCCAGCAGCCCACCCGGAGCGGGAGTCGGGTACGAGCAGTACTTC. Amino acids: CASSPPGAGVGYEQYF.

This clone was picked up a small number of times. In the same sample, other DNA sequences code for this CDR3. The chain joins TRBV7-9 to TRBJ1-1; no reliable D call. CDR1 SEHNR and CDR2 FQNEAQ come from the germline V gene (reference sequence). The CDR3 has 12 residues. Trimming pared 1 base from V and 4 bases from J, leaving 4 bases between. CDR3 region: CASSLGATEAFF. CDR3 sequence (DNA): TGTGCCAGCAGCTTAGGGGCCACTGAAGCTTTCTTT.

This chain links TRBV19 with TRBJ2-5; 8 bases are shared with TRBD1. Matching the DNA end better, TRBJ2-7 makes the J call doubtful. The CDR3 loop spans 14 amino acids. Germline lookup yields CDR1 LNHDA and CDR2 SQIVND (reference sequence). DNA of the CDR3: TGTGCCAGTAGTCCCGGACAGGGAACCTACGAGCAGTACTTC. This codes for CASSPGQGTYEQYF.

The chain carries TRBV7-9 and TRBJ1-2; D perhaps matches TRBD1 (5 bases). This CDR3 is 11 amino acids long. V was cut by 5 bases and J by 7 bases, with 8 bases left in between. From germline, CDR1 is SEHNR and CDR2 FQNEAQ (reference sequence). The CDR3 bases are TGTGCCAGCAGCCCGGGGGTTGGCTACACCTTC. It yields the protein CASSPGVGYTF.

This chain joins TRBV5-8 and TRBJ1-1; a possible D gene is TRBD1 (5 bases). Trimming removed 2 bases at V and 4 bases at J, with 12 bases between. Germline-derived CDR1 and CDR2 are SGHTS and YDEGEE. The CDR3 is 14 amino acids. CDR3 in amino acids: CASSFGVGGTEAFF. The CDR3 bases are TGTGCCAGCAGCTTCGGGGTCGGGGGCACTGAAGCTTTCTTT.

This clone has a handful of counts. The chain couples TRBV4-3 to TRBJ2-7, with 7 bases fitting TRBD1. The V and J ends lost 1 base and 0 bases, in that order; junction bases with no gene match: 3. Germline CDR1 LGHNA, CDR2 YSLEER. The CDR3 covers 15 residues. CDR3 loop: CASSQVTGSSYEQYF. CDR3 nucleotide sequence: TGCGCCAGCAGCCAAGTGACAGGGTCCTCCTACGAGCAGTACTTC.

The gene calls are TRBV29-1 and TRBJ1-2; weak D call: TRBD1 (5 bases). There are 14 residues in the CDR3. Per germline, CDR1 SQVTM and CDR2 ANQGSEA. V was pared by 7 bases and J by 2 bases, with 17 bases between. The CDR3: CSASLTVPNYGYTF. CDR3 coding DNA: TGCAGCGCCAGTTTGACAGTTCCCAACTATGGCTACACCTTC.

The J gene is TRBJ1-5, the V gene TRBV29-1; TRBD1 matches at 7 bases. The CDR3 sequence is 13 residues long. V lost 7 bases to trimming and J lost 2 bases; unmatched junction nucleotides: 5. Germline CDR1 reads SQVTM; CDR2 reads ANQGSEA. As DNA, the CDR3 is TGCAGCGCCATCGGGACAGGCAATCAGCCCCAGCATTTT. Translated: CSAIGTGNQPQHF. The full variable domain, its missing parts supplied by reference TRBV29-1 and TRBJ1-5, is SAVISQKPSRDICQRGTSLTIQCQVDSQVTMMFWYRQQPGQSLTLIATANQGSEATYESGFVIDKFPISRPNLTFSTLTVSNMSPEDSSIYLCSAIGTGNQPQHFGDGTRLSIL.